Here is one T cell receptor (beta chain) with its context. Its antigen is undetermined. This specimen comes from a study of T cell responses to AZD1222 COVID-19 vaccine. Study-wide results and limits: Donors were chiefly white British, with a greater number of females, and clonal diversity was perhaps underestimated. Nearly half of spike-specific TCRs reportedly target unmutated variant regions. Recipients of two AZD1222 doses showed rising Spike-specific TCR breadth and depth.

Clones were sequenced by immunoSEQ multiplex PCR, and TCRdb holds only the in-frame ones, with some missing. The sample contains 95,000 to 150,000 clones, 75% to 90% of which appear only once. Germline V lookup: CDR1 KGHSH, CDR2 LQKENI. V shed 3 bases and J 4 bases; nucleotides not matched to a gene: 6. This CDR3 is 15 amino acids long. This specimen consisted of peripheral blood, obtained on day 0 of AZD1222 vaccination. V and J are TRBV18 and TRBJ2-7; 10 positions match TRBD2. The clonotype was recovered from an adult in good health. The CDR3 coding sequence is TGTGCCAGCTCACCCAGAGGGACTAGCGTATACGAGCAGTACTTC. Encoded protein: CASSPRGTSVYEQYF.